These 7 T cell receptor beta chains were sequenced from one sample in a study of tumor-infiltrating lymphocytes in primary liver carcinoma. TCR beta cDNA was prepared out of around 460 ng total RNA by means of a constant-region primer. Researchers made the TCR beta libraries by running three nested multiplex PCR rounds with slightly modified ARM-PCR. In the first two PCR rounds, TRBV1-TRBV30 forward primers were paired with a C-beta reverse primer, and each round lasted roughly 9 cycles. MiXCR was run by TCRdb on the multiplex PCR reads, yielding one entry per CDR3 protein. Among 100,000 to 150,000 distinct CDR3 sequences, 65% were seen once, and the ten largest hold around 9.3%. Co-extracted RNA and DNA came from about 19-30 mg of unsorted bulk tissue. The sample was liver tumor tissue from sampling region 1. Described subset: tumor region T1, superior pole. These receptors all come from a woman between 55 and 75 years old with primary liver carcinoma and hepatitis B virus infection.

Ten or more counts support this clonotype. DNA for the CDR3: TGTGCCAGCAGCTTATCCCGAACTGAAGCTTTCTTT. Amino acids: CASSLSRTEAFF. The rearrangement uses TRBV5-6 and TRBJ1-1; D not certain. V dropped 2 bases and J dropped 5 bases, with 7 bases sitting between them. This CDR3 contains 12 residues. The germline CDR1 and CDR2 sequences are SGHDT and YYEEEE.

A note on this clonotype: A read error may explain this, as a much larger clone is one base away. The chain employs TRBV5-6 and TRBJ1-5; 7 nucleotides line up with TRBD1. This CDR3 spans 18 amino acids. CDR1 and CDR2 from the germline V gene are SGHDT and YYEEEE. CDR3 protein: CARSLFLAQDRSNQPQHF. The CDR3 DNA follows: TGTGCCAGGAGCTTGTTCTTGGCCCAGGACAGGAGCAATCAGCCCCAGCATTTT.

The chain uses TRBV11-2 and TRBJ1-1; D not certain. The V gene's germline CDR1 is SGHAT and CDR2 FQNNGV. This CDR3 comprises 12 residues. V was cut by 9 bases and J by 6 bases, with 14 bases left in between. This CDR3 reads CASSRTSAEAFF. The CDR3 coding sequence is TGTGCCAGTAGCCGAACAAGCGCTGAAGCTTTCTTT.

The gene calls are TRBV6-4 and TRBJ1-2; perhaps TRBD1 as D (5 bases). Trimming left V 7 bases short and J 6 bases short, with 24 bases between. This CDR3 has 16 residues. CDR1 is MRHNA and CDR2 is SNTAGT in the germline V gene. The DNA of the CDR3 is TGTGCCAGCACTCATGACCAGGGTGAGGGTATACATGGCTACACCTTC. Its protein product is CASTHDQGEGIHGYTF.

Concerning this clonotype itself: Possible read error: a much larger clone is one base away. The rearrangement uses TRBV4-2 and TRBJ2-2; tentatively, D is TRBD2 (5 bases). There are 17 residues in the CDR3. Germline V CDR1 and CDR2: LGHNA, YNFKEQ. The CDR3 DNA sequence: TGTGCCAGCAGCCCCCTCTCAAAGCGGACGAACATCGGGGAGCTGTTTTTT. It translates to CASSPLSKRTNIGELFF.

Note on this clonotype: Possible read error: a much larger clone is one base away. The V call is TRBV10-3, the J call TRBJ2-2, with a weak D call TRBD1 (7 bases). The CDR3 contains 15 residues. Germline loops: CDR1 ENHRY, CDR2 SYGVKD. In DNA form, the CDR3 reads TGTGCCATCAGTGATAGGGACAGCTACACCGGGGAGGTGTTTTTT. It yields the protein CAISDRDSYTGEVFF.

This clonotype has ten or more counts. The chain combines TRBV6-1 with TRBJ1-6; 7 nucleotides align to TRBD1. CDR1 and CDR2 from the germline V gene are MNHNS and SASEGT. There are 14 residues in the CDR3. V shed 5 bases, J shed 8 bases, and the junction held 6 bases outside the gene matches. The DNA for the CDR3 is TGTGCCAGCAGTCTGACAGGGATGGATTCACCCCTCCACTTT. Protein sequence: CASSLTGMDSPLHF.